This T cell receptor beta chain derives from a study of blood T cell repertoires in COVID-19. About the study: T cells, B-cell-depleted T cells, or PBMCs supplied cDNA or gDNA.

Per the authors' pipeline: Nucleated cell number was recorded as an estimate derived from reference gene primer amplification. The method was immunoSEQ multiplex PCR; TCRdb's version includes in-frame clones alone and lacks a portion of them. D and trimming come from the DNA, and the V and J calls and clone size come from that table. The table shows thousands of clones, with around four fifths occurring only once. The CDR3 runs to 14 residues. Trimming took 4 bases from V and 8 from J; bases not matched to a gene: 5. The germline V gene has CDR1 MRHNA and CDR2 SNTAGT. This clonotype was obtained from a human donor in a cohort sampled during active COVID-19. V usage is TRBV6-4 and J usage is TRBJ2-1; 10 positions agree with TRBD1. The sequenced sample was peripheral blood. CDR3 bases: TGTGCCAGCAGTGGGACAGGGGGGTCTGATGAGCAGTTCTTC. Translated: CASSGTGGSDEQFF.